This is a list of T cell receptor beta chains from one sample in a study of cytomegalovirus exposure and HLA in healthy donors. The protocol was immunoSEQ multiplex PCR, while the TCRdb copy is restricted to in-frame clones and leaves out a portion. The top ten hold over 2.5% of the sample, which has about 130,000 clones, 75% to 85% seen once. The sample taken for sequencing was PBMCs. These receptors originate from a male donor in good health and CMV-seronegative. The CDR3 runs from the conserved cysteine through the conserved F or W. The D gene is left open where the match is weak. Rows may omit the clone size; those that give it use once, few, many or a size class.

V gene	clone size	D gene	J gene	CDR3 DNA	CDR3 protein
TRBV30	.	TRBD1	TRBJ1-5	TGTGCCTGGAGTCCTCTCGGACAGGCATATCAGCCCCAGCATTTT	CAWSPLGQAYQPQHF
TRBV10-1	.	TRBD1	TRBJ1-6	TGCGCCAGAGACAGGGGGCGCAAAAATTCACCCCTCCACTTT	CARDRGRKNSPLHF
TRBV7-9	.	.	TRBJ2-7	TGTGCCAGCGGCTTGTTCCCCGGGACACAGAGCTCCTACGAGCAGTACTTC	CASGLFPGTQSSYEQYF
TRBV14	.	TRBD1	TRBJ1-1	TGTGCCAGCCGAAAGAGTTACAGGGGCACTGAAGCTTTCTTT	CASRKSYRGTEAFF
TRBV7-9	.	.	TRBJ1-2	TGTGCCAGCAGCTTAACAGTGAACTATGGCTACACCTTC	CASSLTVNYGYTF
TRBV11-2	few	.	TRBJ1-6	TGTGCCAGCAGCTTAGGAACAGGGCCGGGTAATTCACCCCTCCACTTT	CASSLGTGPGNSPLHF
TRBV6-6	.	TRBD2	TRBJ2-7	TGTGCCAGCAGCTTCGGACTAGAGTCGTACTTC	CASSFGLESYF
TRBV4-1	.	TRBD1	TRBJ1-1	TGCGCCAGCAGCACTGGGACAGGGGTAATGAACACTGAAGCTTTCTTT	CASSTGTGVMNTEAFF
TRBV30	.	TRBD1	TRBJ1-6	TGTGCCTGGAGTTCCACGGACAGGGGCGGGAATAATTCACCCCTCCACTTT	CAWSSTDRGGNNSPLHF
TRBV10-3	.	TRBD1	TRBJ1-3	TGTGCCATCGGTAAAGGGGGCGCGGAATCTGGAAACACCATATATTTT	CAIGKGGAESGNTIYF